This passage covers 10 T cell receptor beta chains from one sample sequenced in a study of T cell clonality in common variable immunodeficiency. Clones were sequenced by immunoSEQ multiplex PCR, and TCRdb holds only the in-frame ones, with some missing. In total the sample includes 50,000 to 65,000 clones, none of them seen once. Sequenced sample: peripheral blood mononuclear cells. These receptors were taken from a person aged 18-69 years in good health.

This clone was picked up many times. The CDR3 end is not reached by the read, which stops 3 residues before it; the germline J gene fills it in. V usage is TRBV30 and J usage is TRBJ2-3; no reliable D call. Germline lookup yields CDR1 GTSNPN and CDR2 SVGIG (reference sequence). The CDR3 is 17 amino acids. V lost 2 bases, J lost 2 bases, and 20 bases lay in between. The sequenced part of the CDR3 DNA is TGTGCCTGGAGTCTTAAAAAGATACTCAATTACACAGATACG. Translated, it gives CAWSLKKILNYTDT. The full CDR3 sequence reads CAWSLKKILNYTDTQYF.

In this sample, this clone turned up many times. The CDR3 protein is CASRFGTANTEAFF. The sequenced part of the CDR3 DNA is TGTGCCAGCAGGTTCGGGACAGCGAACACTGAA. The gene calls are TRBV2 and TRBJ1-1; 7 bases are a match to TRBD1. The sequence runs out 3 residues before the end of the CDR3; the remainder is reconstructed from the germline J gene. Trimming at V came to 6 bases and at J to 1 base, leaving 5 bases not matched to a gene. This CDR3 comprises 14 residues. CDR1 and CDR2 from the germline V gene are SNHLY and FYNNEI.

This clone was seen at least ten times. The sequenced fragment ends 3 residues before the CDR3 boundary, so the rest is inferred from the germline J gene. This chain uses TRBV12-3 or TRBV12-4 with TRBJ1-2; TRBD1 matches at 8 bases. V lost 11 bases to trimming and J lost 3 bases; unmatched junction nucleotides: 8. This CDR3 has 13 residues. The CDR3 reads CAGAGQGDYGYTF. Incomplete CDR3 DNA: TGTGCCGGAGCCGGACAGGGTGACTATGGC.

This clone was seen repeatedly, ten times or more. The read stops 3 residues short of the end of the CDR3; the missing end is completed from the germline J gene. J is TRBJ2-7 and V is TRBV2; D is unclear. The V gene lost 4 bases and the J gene lost 5 bases, with 12 bases spanning the gap. The germline CDR1 and CDR2 sequences are SNHLY and FYNNEI. CDR3 length: 13 residues. CDR3 loop: CASSARIVDEQYF. The DNA read from the CDR3 is TGTGCCAGCAGTGCTAGAATAGTGGACGAG.

Ten or more counts support this clone. The read finishes 3 residues shy of the CDR3 end, and the germline J gene is used to complete it. The gene calls are TRBV5-1 and TRBJ2-7; 12 positions match TRBD2. The J segment lost 5 bases and the V segment lost 1 base, leaving 13 bases of the junction unmatched. CDR1 and CDR2 from the germline V gene are SGHRS and YFSETQ. The CDR3 length is 18 residues. CDR3 in amino acids: CASSLRLAGETGFNEQYF. The covered CDR3 bases are TGCGCCAGCAGCTTGAGACTAGCGGGAGAAACTGGCTTCAACGAG.

This clone was seen many times. The read is 3 residues too short to cover the CDR3 end, so that end is filled in from the germline J gene. This sequence joins TRBV19 and TRBJ2-7, with TRBD1 matching over 8 bases. The J segment lost 0 bases and the V segment lost 3 bases, leaving 7 bases of the junction unmatched. The CDR3 length is 16 residues. The germline V gene encodes CDR1 LNHDA and CDR2 SQIVND (reference sequence). Partial CDR3 DNA: TGTGCCAGTAGTATTCCCTCCGGGACAGGCTCCTACGAG. This gives the protein CASSIPSGTGSYE. The entire CDR3 sequence reads CASSIPSGTGSYEQYF.

This clone was seen ten or more times. The CDR3 end falls 3 residues outside the read, so it is completed with the germline J gene. The J gene is TRBJ2-5, the V gene TRBV6-1; 13 nucleotides align to TRBD2. CDR1 MNHNS and CDR2 SASEGT come from the germline V gene. This CDR3 spans 17 amino acids. Trimming cost V 2 bases and J 2 bases; bases outside gene matches: 5. The CDR3 bases that were read are TGTGCCAGCAGTGAAACTAGCGGGAGGGCCGGGCAAGAGACC. Translated: CASSETSGRAGQET. The full CDR3 protein reads CASSETSGRAGQETQYF.

The sample holds many counts of this clone. Read sequence stops 3 residues before the CDR3 end, and the germline J gene provides the missing end. V is TRBV14 and J is TRBJ2-2; D remains unclear. CDR1 SGHDN and CDR2 FVKESK come from the germline V gene. The ends were cut back, 1 base at V and 4 bases at J, with 22 bases in the middle. The CDR3 covers 19 residues. The part of the CDR3 DNA that was read is TGTGCCAGCAGCCAAGTTAGGCAACAGAGATTTTTTCCCACCGGGGAG. It specifies CASSQVRQQRFFPTGE. The whole CDR3 sequence reads CASSQVRQQRFFPTGELFF.

This clone came up many times. From the germline J gene comes the end of the CDR3, since the read stops 3 residues before it. V and J are TRBV4-1 and TRBJ1-5, with D unresolved. Deletions cut 0 bases from V and 2 bases from J, with 11 bases between. CDR1 MGHRA and CDR2 YSYEKL come from the germline V gene. CDR3 length: 16 residues. The CDR3 spells CASSQDHPSGNQPQHF. The part of the CDR3 DNA that was read is TGCGCCAGCAGCCAAGATCACCCGAGCGGCAATCAGCCC.

This clone was seen ten or more times. The chain's CDR3 is CASTSPGQAFYEQYF. The covered CDR3 bases are TGTGCCAGCACCTCCCCGGGACAGGCCTTTTACGAG. The chain employs TRBV6-2 or TRBV6-3 and TRBJ2-7; TRBD1 matches at 8 bases. The read terminates 3 residues ahead of where the CDR3 ends, so the germline J gene completes it. This CDR3 has 15 amino acids. CDR1 and CDR2 (germline): MNHEY, SVGEGT. The V segment lost 7 bases and the J segment 4 bases; nucleotides outside the gene matches: 12.